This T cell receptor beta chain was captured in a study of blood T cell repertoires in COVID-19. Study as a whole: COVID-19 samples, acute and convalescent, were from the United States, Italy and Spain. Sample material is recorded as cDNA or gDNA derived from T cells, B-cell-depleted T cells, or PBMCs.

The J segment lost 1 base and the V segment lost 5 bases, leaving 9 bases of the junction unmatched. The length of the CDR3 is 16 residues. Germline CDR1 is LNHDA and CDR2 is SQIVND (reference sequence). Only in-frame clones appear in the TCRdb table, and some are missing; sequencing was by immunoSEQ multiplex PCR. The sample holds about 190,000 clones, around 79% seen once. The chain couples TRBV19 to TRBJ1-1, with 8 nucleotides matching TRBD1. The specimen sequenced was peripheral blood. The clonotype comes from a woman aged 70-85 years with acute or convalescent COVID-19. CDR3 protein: CASSATAGTGNTEAFF. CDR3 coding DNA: TGTGCCAGTAGTGCAACCGCCGGGACAGGGAACACTGAAGCTTTCTTT.